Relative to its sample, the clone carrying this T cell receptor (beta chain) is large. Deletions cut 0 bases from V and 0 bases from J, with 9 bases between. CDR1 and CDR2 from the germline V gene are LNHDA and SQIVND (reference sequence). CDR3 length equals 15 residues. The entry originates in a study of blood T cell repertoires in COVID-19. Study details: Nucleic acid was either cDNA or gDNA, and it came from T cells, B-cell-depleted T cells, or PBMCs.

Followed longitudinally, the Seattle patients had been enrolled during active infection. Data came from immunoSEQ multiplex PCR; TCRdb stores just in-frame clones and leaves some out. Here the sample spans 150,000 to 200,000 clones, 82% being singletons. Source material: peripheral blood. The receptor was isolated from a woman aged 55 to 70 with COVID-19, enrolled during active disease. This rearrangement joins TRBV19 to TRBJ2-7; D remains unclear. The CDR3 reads CASSIDLGVSYEQYF. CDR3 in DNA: TGTGCCAGTAGTATAGATCTTGGAGTCTCCTACGAGCAGTACTTC. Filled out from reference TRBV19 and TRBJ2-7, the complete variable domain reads DGGITQSPKYLFRKEGQNVTLSCEQNLNHDAMYWYRQDPGQGLRLIYYSQIVNDFQKGDIAEGYSVSREKKESFPLTVTSAQKNPTAFYLCASSIDLGVSYEQYFGPGTRLTVT.